Shown below are 23 T cell receptor beta chains from a single sample sequenced in a study of identical twins. Using its own MiXCR run on the 5' RACE reads, TCRdb lists one record per CDR3 protein. Among fewer than 20,000 distinct CDR3 sequences listed, roughly 69% were seen once. Sequencing was performed on memory (CD45RO+) T cells sorted from blood. These receptors were collected from a woman younger than 35 in good health. This table probably holds off-target reads from a library built for another chain.

This clonotype was seen only a few times. This chain uses TRBV27 with TRBJ2-7, with 9 positions matching TRBD2. The CDR3 extends over 13 amino acids. V lost 5 bases to trimming and J lost 2 bases; unmatched junction nucleotides: 1. Germline CDR1 is MNHEY and CDR2 is SMNVEV (reference sequence). The DNA for the CDR3 is TGTGCCAGCAGTCGGACTAGCGCCTACGAGCAGTACTTC. Translated, it gives CASSRTSAYEQYF.

There are a few counts of this clonotype. The V and J genes are TRBV7-9 and TRBJ2-5, with D unclear. The V gene lost 3 bases and the J gene lost 7 bases, with 9 bases spanning the gap. This CDR3 is built from 12 residues. Germline CDR1 is SEHNR and CDR2 is FQNEAQ (reference sequence). This CDR3 is CASSFLTGTQYF. CDR3 nucleotides: TGTGCCAGCAGCTTCCTCACTGGGACCCAGTACTTC.

This clonotype has just a few counts. This chain joins TRBV29-1 and TRBJ2-3, with 8 bases lining up with TRBD2. Germline trimming cut 7 bases from V and 4 bases from J; bases unmatched to any gene: 4. The germline V gene has CDR1 SQVTM and CDR2 ANQGSEA. The CDR3 runs 12 residues. CDR3 in DNA: TGCAGCGCCGGGGGGGGCGCAGATACGCAGTATTTT. Translating gives CSAGGGADTQYF.

The CDR3 DNA reads as TGCGCCAGCAGCGTTGACGGGACGACTGGAAACACCATATATTTT. It codes for CASSVDGTTGNTIYF. J is TRBJ1-3 and V is TRBV5-1; D might be TRBD1 (5 bases). Trimming pared 4 bases from V and 2 bases from J, leaving 13 bases between. This CDR3 spans 15 amino acids. Germline values: CDR1 SGHRS, CDR2 YFSETQ.

The rearrangement links TRBV5-1 to TRBJ2-2, with 8 bases fitting TRBD2. Germline V gives CDR1 SGHRS, CDR2 YFSETQ. The CDR3 totals 16 residues. V lost 2 bases to trimming and J lost 6 bases; unmatched junction nucleotides: 9. The CDR3 sequence is CASSFLAGGDPGELFF. For the CDR3, the DNA is TGCGCCAGCAGCTTTCTAGCGGGCGGTGATCCCGGGGAGCTGTTTTTT.

This chain links TRBV11-3 with TRBJ2-1, with TRBD1 identical over 11 bases. After removal of 5 bases from V and 10 bases from J, the junction contained 7 bases not matched to a gene. The CDR3 runs to 14 residues. Germline CDR1 and CDR2: SGHNT and YENEEA. In DNA form, the CDR3 reads TGTGCCAGCAGCATGGGGACAGGGGGTGGGGAGCAGTTCTTC. This translates into CASSMGTGGGEQFF.

The chain couples TRBV6-2 or TRBV6-3 to TRBJ2-3; D may be TRBD1 or TRBD2 (6 bases each). The CDR3 has 15 residues. Germline lookup yields CDR1 MNHEY and CDR2 SVGEGT. V lost 7 bases and J lost 10, with 24 bases in between. The CDR3 loop is CASTGGGWPGEAQYF. CDR3 DNA sequence: TGTGCCAGCACCGGAGGGGGATGGCCGGGAGAGGCGCAGTATTTT.

This chain joins TRBV29-1 and TRBJ2-3; D gene ambiguous. Germline loops: CDR1 SQVTM, CDR2 ANQGSEA. The CDR3 sequence is 13 residues long. V dropped 5 bases and J dropped 5 bases, with 14 bases sitting between them. The CDR3 DNA follows: TGCAGCGTTTCGGGCCCTCGGAGAGATACGCAGTATTTT. Translating gives CSVSGPRRDTQYF.

The chain couples TRBV12-3 or TRBV12-4 to TRBJ2-1; D not resolved. CDR3 length: 15 amino acids. V lost 9 bases, J lost 0 bases, and 15 bases lay in between. CDR3 bases: TGTGCCAGAAGAGAACGAGCCAGCTCCTACAATGAGCAGTTCTTC. This codes for CARRERASSYNEQFF.

This clonotype occurred once. The rearrangement links TRBV5-4 to TRBJ1-1; perhaps TRBD1 as D (6 bases). The CDR3 is 13 amino acids. The V end was cut by 5 bases, the J end by 9 bases, with 17 bases between. Germline-derived CDR1 and CDR2 are SGHNT and YYREEE (reference sequence). The CDR3 DNA sequence: TGTGCCAGCAGGAGCCGGGACACCTGGCAAGCTTTCTTT. Protein product: CASRSRDTWQAFF.

The V and J genes are TRBV29-1 and TRBJ2-7, with 15 positions matching TRBD2. Trimming cost V 7 bases and J 1 base; bases outside gene matches: 11. This CDR3 is built from 17 residues. Germline CDR1 is SQVTM and CDR2 is ANQGSEA. The CDR3 sequence is CSAWGLAGGSQSYEQYF. The CDR3 nucleotides are TGCAGCGCTTGGGGACTAGCGGGAGGTTCACAATCCTACGAGCAGTACTTC.

This chain uses TRBV6-5 with TRBJ2-5; D tentatively reads TRBD1 or TRBD2 (6 bases each). The CDR3 has 16 residues. CDR1 and CDR2 (germline): MNHEY, SVGAGI. Trimming took off 2 bases at V and 4 bases at J, with 17 bases between the two ends. CDR3 DNA sequence: TGTGCCAGCAGTTACGGTGGAGGGGGAATGAGAGAGACCCAGTACTTC. The encoded protein is CASSYGGGGMRETQYF.

The rearrangement joins TRBV20-1 to TRBJ2-1, with D unclear. Trimming cost V 5 bases and J 4 bases, with 15 bases left between them. The CDR3 spans 14 residues. Germline CDR1 reads DFQATT; CDR2 reads SNEGSKA (reference sequence). The CDR3 bases are TGCAGTGCTGGTCTAGGATCTCTATACAATGAGCAGTTCTTC. The encoded protein is CSAGLGSLYNEQFF.

The chain links TRBV7-8 to TRBJ2-7; 9 bases are a match to TRBD1. Germline CDR1 reads SGHVS; CDR2 reads FQNEAQ. V lost 5 bases, J lost 5 bases, and 13 bases stayed unmatched. This CDR3 contains 16 residues. CDR3 in DNA: TGTGCCAGCAGCATCTACAGGGGGCTTCGGGTCAACGAGCAGTACTTC. Translation gives CASSIYRGLRVNEQYF. The variable domain in full, completed from reference TRBV7-8 and TRBJ2-7, reads GAGVSQSPRYKVAKRGQDVALRCDPISGHVSLFWYQQALGQGPEFLTYFQNEAQLDKSGLPSDRFFAERPEGSVSTLKIQRTQQEDSAVYLCASSIYRGLRVNEQYFGPGTRLTVT.

In its sample, this clonotype was seen a few times. The gene calls are TRBV19 and TRBJ2-5, with no clear D. Germline CDR1 reads LNHDA; CDR2 reads SQIVND (reference sequence). The CDR3 has 13 residues. V was trimmed by 3 bases and J by 5 bases, leaving 10 bases between them. Here the CDR3 DNA reads TGTGCCAGTAGTATGCCCCCGTCGGAGACCCAGTACTTC. Translated: CASSMPPSETQYF.

The rearrangement joins TRBV5-1 to TRBJ2-3; maybe TRBD1 (6 bases). This CDR3 has 14 residues. V lost 5 bases and J lost 2, with 12 bases in between. The germline CDR1 and CDR2 sequences are SGHRS and YFSETQ. CDR3 sequence reads: CASRGDTNTDTQYF. The CDR3 DNA sequence: TGCGCCAGCAGGGGGGACACCAACACAGATACGCAGTATTTT.

This sequence joins TRBV7-9 and TRBJ1-1, with D uncertain. CDR1 is SEHNR and CDR2 is FQNEAQ in the germline V gene (reference sequence). V lost 2 bases, J lost 5 bases, and 18 bases lay in between. The CDR3 length is 16 residues. The CDR3 loop reads CASSLIRSRSSTEAFF. For the CDR3, the DNA is TGTGCCAGCAGCTTAATACGGTCAAGATCCAGTACTGAAGCTTTCTTT.

The J gene is TRBJ1-1, the V gene TRBV2; D is unresolved. The CDR3 totals 13 residues. Trimming took 5 bases from V and 1 from J, leaving 8 bases between them. CDR1 and CDR2 (germline): SNHLY, FYNNEI. The CDR3 protein is CASSLKSNTEAFF. CDR3 DNA: TGTGCCAGCAGTTTAAAATCGAACACTGAAGCTTTCTTT.

This clonotype has just a few counts. The chain employs TRBV20-1 and TRBJ2-1; a possible D gene is TRBD2 (5 bases). Trimming took 2 bases from V and 3 from J, leaving 11 bases between them. This CDR3 comprises 14 residues. The germline gives CDR1 DFQATT, CDR2 SNEGSKA (reference sequence). This CDR3 reads CSARPRENYNEQFF. CDR3 DNA: TGCAGTGCTAGACCGAGGGAAAACTACAATGAGCAGTTCTTC.

The V and J genes are TRBV5-5 and TRBJ2-2; TRBD1 or TRBD2 may be the D gene (5 bases each). The CDR3 runs to 14 residues. Looked up from germline, CDR1 is SGHKS and CDR2 is YYEKEE (reference sequence). Trimming removed 6 bases from V and 4 bases from J, with 13 bases in between. The CDR3 sequence: CASTWGSTTGELFF. CDR3 coding DNA: TGTGCCAGCACCTGGGGGTCGACCACCGGGGAGCTGTTTTTT. Using reference TRBV5-5 and TRBJ2-2 for the parts outside the CDR3, the full variable domain is DAGVTQSPTHLIKTRGQQVTLRCSPISGHKSVSWYQQVLGQGPQFIFQYYEKEERGRGNFPDRFSARQFPNYSSELNVNALLLGDSALYLCASTWGSTTGELFFGEGSRLTVL.

The count of this clonotype is one. The chain recombines TRBV5-1 with TRBJ2-6, with 7 bases identical to TRBD1. CDR1 and CDR2 (germline): SGHRS, YFSETQ. Trimming cost V 2 bases and J 3 bases; bases outside gene matches: 14. The CDR3 runs to 19 residues. The CDR3 region has the DNA TGCGCCAGCAGCTTAGGAGTCAGGGGGTTTGTGAGTGGGGCCAACGTCCTGACTTTC. Translating it yields CASSLGVRGFVSGANVLTF.

The chain employs TRBV7-2 and TRBJ2-7, with a weak D call TRBD2 (6 bases). Trimming took off 3 bases at V and 1 base at J, with 13 bases between the two ends. The CDR3 is 15 amino acids. Germline V gene sequence: CDR1 SGHTA, CDR2 FQGNSA. The CDR3 here is CASSLGWGRSYEQYF. DNA for the CDR3: TGTGCCAGCAGCTTGGGGTGGGGGAGGTCCTACGAGCAGTACTTC.

By proportion, this clonotype is medium-sized. J is TRBJ2-1 and V is TRBV12-3 or TRBV12-4; the D is unclear. This CDR3 comprises 14 residues. Trimming left V 3 bases short and J 1 base short, with 7 bases between. The CDR3 nucleotides are TGTGCCAGCAGTTTCGACGTATCCTACAATGAGCAGTTCTTC. Its translation: CASSFDVSYNEQFF.